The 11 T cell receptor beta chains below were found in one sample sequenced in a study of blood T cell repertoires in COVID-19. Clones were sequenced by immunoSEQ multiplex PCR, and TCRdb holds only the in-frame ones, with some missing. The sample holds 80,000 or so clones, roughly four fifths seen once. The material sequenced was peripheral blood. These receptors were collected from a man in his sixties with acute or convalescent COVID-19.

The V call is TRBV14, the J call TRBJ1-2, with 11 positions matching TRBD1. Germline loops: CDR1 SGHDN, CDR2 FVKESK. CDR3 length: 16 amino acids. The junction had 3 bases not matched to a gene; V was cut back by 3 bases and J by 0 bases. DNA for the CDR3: TGTGCCAGCAGCCACGGGACAGGGGGTGCTAACTATGGCTACACCTTC. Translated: CASSHGTGGANYGYTF.

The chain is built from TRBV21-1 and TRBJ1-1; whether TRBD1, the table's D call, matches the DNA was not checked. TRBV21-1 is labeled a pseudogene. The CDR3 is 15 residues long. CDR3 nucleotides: TGTGCCAGCAGCCCGTGGCGCCCAGGGTGCACTGAAGCTTTCTTT. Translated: CASSPWRPGCTEAFF.

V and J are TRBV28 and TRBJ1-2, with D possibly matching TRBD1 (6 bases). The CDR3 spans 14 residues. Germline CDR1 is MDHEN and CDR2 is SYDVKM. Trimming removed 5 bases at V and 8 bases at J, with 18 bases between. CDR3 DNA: TGTGCCAGCAGTATCCGCCCTCAGGGGAGAGGCTACACCTTC. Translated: CASSIRPQGRGYTF.

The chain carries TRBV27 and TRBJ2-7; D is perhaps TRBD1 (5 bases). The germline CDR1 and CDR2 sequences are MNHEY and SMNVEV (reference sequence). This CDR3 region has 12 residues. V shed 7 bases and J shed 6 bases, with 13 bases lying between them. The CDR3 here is CASTTADSEQYF. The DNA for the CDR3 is TGTGCCAGCACCACAGCTGACAGCGAGCAGTACTTC.

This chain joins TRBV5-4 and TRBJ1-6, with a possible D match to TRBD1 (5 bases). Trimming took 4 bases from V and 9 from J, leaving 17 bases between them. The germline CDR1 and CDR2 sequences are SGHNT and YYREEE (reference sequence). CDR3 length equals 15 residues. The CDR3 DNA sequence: TGTGCCAGCAGCGCCGGCGGGAGGGGAGGTTCACCCCTCCACTTT. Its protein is CASSAGGRGGSPLHF.

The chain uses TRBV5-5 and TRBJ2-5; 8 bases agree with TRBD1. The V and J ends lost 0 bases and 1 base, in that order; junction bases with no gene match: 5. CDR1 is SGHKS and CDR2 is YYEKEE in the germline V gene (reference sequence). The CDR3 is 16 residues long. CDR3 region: CASSLGLTGGQETQYF. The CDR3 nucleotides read TGTGCCAGCAGCTTGGGGCTAACAGGGGGCCAAGAGACCCAGTACTTC.

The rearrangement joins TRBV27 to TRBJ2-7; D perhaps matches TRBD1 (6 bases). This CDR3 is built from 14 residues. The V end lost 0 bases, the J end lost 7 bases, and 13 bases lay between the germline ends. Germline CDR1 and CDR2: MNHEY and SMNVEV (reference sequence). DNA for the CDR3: TGTGCCAGCAGTTTATCCTCGACAGGATGGGAGCAGTACTTC. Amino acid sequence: CASSLSSTGWEQYF.

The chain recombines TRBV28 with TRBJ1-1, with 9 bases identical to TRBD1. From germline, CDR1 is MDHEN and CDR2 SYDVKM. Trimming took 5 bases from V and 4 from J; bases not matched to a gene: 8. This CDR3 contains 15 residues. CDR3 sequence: CASSLGTGFGTEAFF. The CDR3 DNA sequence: TGTGCCAGCAGTCTTGGGACAGGGTTTGGCACTGAAGCTTTCTTT.

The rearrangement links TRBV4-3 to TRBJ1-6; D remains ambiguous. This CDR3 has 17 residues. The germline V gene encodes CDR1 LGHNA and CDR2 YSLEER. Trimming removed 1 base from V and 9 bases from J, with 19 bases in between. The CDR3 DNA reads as TGCGCCAGCAGCCAAGTAGCTGTTCGACTGGTTGGTTCACCCCTCCACTTT. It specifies CASSQVAVRLVGSPLHF.

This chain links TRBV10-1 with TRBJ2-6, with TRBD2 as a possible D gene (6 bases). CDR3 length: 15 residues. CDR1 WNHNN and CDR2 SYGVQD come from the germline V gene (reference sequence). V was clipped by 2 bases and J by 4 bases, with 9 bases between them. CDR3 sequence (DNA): TGCGCCAGCAGTGAGGGGGGGTCAGGGGCCAACGTCCTGACTTTC. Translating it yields CASSEGGSGANVLTF.

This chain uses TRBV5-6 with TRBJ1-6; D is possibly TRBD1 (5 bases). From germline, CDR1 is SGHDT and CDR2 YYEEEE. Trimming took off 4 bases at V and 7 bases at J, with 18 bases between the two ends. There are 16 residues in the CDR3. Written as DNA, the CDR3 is TGTGCCAGCAGCAACCGGGGGGTCCGCTGGAATTCACCCCTCCACTTT. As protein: CASSNRGVRWNSPLHF. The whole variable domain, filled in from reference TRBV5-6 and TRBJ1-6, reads DAGVTQSPTHLIKTRGQQVTLRCSPKSGHDTVSWYQQALGQGPQFIFQYYEEEERQRGNFPDRFSGHQFPNYSSELNVNALLLGDSALYLCASSNRGVRWNSPLHFGNGTRLTVT.